This T cell receptor beta chain is from a study of control samples from healthy donors and cancer patients (dated by TCRdb to about 2020). The germline V gene (reference sequence) supplies CDR1 MNHNY and CDR2 SVGAGI. V loses 4 bases, J loses 1 base, and the germline ends lie 7 bases apart. The CDR3 numbers 13 residues from cysteine through phenylalanine. Only the CDR3 DNA is retained, 39 bases long and in frame from the first base. The library was produced with the immunoSEQ multiplex PCR assay. Here the immuneACCESS table is served through TCRdb, limited to in-frame sequences with V and J called. Missing clones are a known gap in these copies; in checked studies unresolved V genes cover under half, and the rest lacks a known reason. The sample table contains about 150,000 clones; only one count was recorded for about 86% of them. Over 1.5% of the sample lies in the top ten. Details on this clone: No cognate antigen has been identified for it. No base qualities exist here, and no much larger clone lies one base off it.

The chain employs TRBV6-6 and TRBJ1-1; a confident D gene designation cannot be given. This sequence was found in a young man in good health. The sequencing input was blood. The CDR3 protein sequence reads: CASSLVKNTEAFF. The nucleotide sequence reads TGTGCCAGCAGTTTAGTGAAGAACACTGAAGCTTTCTTT.